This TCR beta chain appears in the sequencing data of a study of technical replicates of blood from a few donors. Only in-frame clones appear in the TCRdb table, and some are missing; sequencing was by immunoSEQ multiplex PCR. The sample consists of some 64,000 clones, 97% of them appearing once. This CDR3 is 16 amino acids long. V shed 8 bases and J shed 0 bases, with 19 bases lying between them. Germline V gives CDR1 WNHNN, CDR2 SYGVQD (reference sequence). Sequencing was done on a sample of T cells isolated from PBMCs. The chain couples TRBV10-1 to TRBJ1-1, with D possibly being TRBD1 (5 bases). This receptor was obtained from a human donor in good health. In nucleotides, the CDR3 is TGCGCCAGCTCGGCTGATGCAGGGATGATGAACACTGAAGCTTTCTTT. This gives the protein CASSADAGMMNTEAFF.